This is a list of T cell receptor beta chains from one sample in a study of breast tumors, draining lymph nodes, adjacent tissues. One entry per CDR3 protein, called by TCRdb with MiXCR from the multiplex PCR reads. The sample contains 20,000 or so distinct CDR3 sequences, approximately 41% of which appear only once. Sequenced: breast tumor tissue. All receptors come from a female donor with breast cancer. Some clones in this sample may be carry-over from other donors' samples. CDR3s include the opening cysteine and the closing phenylalanine or tryptophan. D genes are given only for firm matches. Clone size is given for some rows only: seen once, a few or many times, or a class if the clone is expanded.

clone_size	v_call	d_call	j_call	cdr3_aa	cdr3_nt
-	TRBV7-2	-	TRBJ2-1	CASSLDERAKFF	TGTGCCAGCAGCTTAGACGAACGGGCGAAGTTCTTC
medium-sized	TRBV4-1	-	TRBJ2-3	CASSQEEGVTDTQYF	TGCGCCAGCAGCCAAGAAGAGGGGGTCACAGATACGCAGTATTTT
few	TRBV20-1	-	TRBJ2-7	CSARDGRSSYEQYF	TGCAGTGCTAGAGATGGGAGAAGCTCCTACGAGCAGTACTTC
many	TRBV12-3/TRBV12-4	TRBD1	TRBJ1-4	CASSKDRGNEKLFF	TGTGCCAGCAGTAAGGACAGGGGTAATGAAAAACTGTTTTTT
-	TRBV7-9	-	TRBJ2-3	CASSLGSLVTDTQYF	TGTGCCAGCAGCTTAGGGTCTCTAGTCACAGATACGCAGTATTTT
many	TRBV9	-	TRBJ2-7	CASSVGAGRAHAYEQYF	TGTGCCAGCAGCGTAGGGGCTGGGCGGGCACACGCCTACGAGCAGTACTTC
many	TRBV5-8	-	TRBJ2-1	CASSRPQATEQFF	TGTGCCAGCAGCCGACCACAGGCCACCGAACAGTTCTTC
-	TRBV11-3	-	TRBJ1-6	CADDSHLHF	TGTGCCGACGACAGCCATCTCCACTTT
many	TRBV20-1	-	TRBJ1-4	CSASQGSNEKLFF	TGCAGTGCTAGTCAGGGTTCTAATGAAAAACTGTTTTTT
few	TRBV6-1	-	TRBJ1-2	CASSEWTVRTNYGYTF	TGTGCCAGCAGTGAGTGGACAGTCCGGACTAACTATGGCTACACCTTC
-	TRBV25-1	-	TRBJ1-4	CASSEGTSGEREKLFF	TGTGCCAGCAGTGAGGGGACATCGGGGGAGAGGGAAAAACTGTTTTTT
-	TRBV2	-	TRBJ2-1	CASSEGGPYNEQFF	TGTGCCAGCAGTGAAGGGGGGCCCTACAATGAGCAGTTCTTC
medium-sized	TRBV25-1	-	TRBJ1-4	CASSEPVTGNEKLFF	TGTGCCAGCAGTGAACCCGTAACAGGGAATGAAAAACTGTTTTTT
-	TRBV7-2	TRBD2	TRBJ2-7	CASSLEASGTYEQYF	TGTGCCAGCAGCTTAGAGGCTAGCGGAACCTACGAGCAGTACTTC
-	TRBV7-2	-	TRBJ2-7	CASTPGIPGTYEQYF	TGTGCCAGCACCCCGGGGATCCCAGGAACCTACGAGCAGTACTTC
many	TRBV7-2	TRBD1	TRBJ1-5	CASSVLEGRTGRNQPQHF	TGTGCCAGCAGCGTGTTGGAAGGCCGGACAGGACGGAATCAGCCCCAGCATTTT
-	TRBV7-9	TRBD1	TRBJ2-7	CASGWTGDEQYF	TGTGCCAGCGGCTGGACAGGGGACGAGCAGTACTTC
once	TRBV11-2	TRBD2	TRBJ2-7	CASTPGAGGLHEQYF	TGTGCCAGCACCCCCGGAGCGGGAGGGCTACACGAGCAGTACTTC
medium-sized	TRBV20-1	-	TRBJ2-5	CSGSVPRGAQETQYF	TGCAGTGGTTCGGTCCCCAGAGGGGCACAAGAGACCCAGTACTTC
-	TRBV12-3/TRBV12-4	-	TRBJ2-3	CASRGDGTDTQYF	TGTGCCAGCAGGGGCGACGGGACAGATACGCAGTATTTT
many	TRBV20-1	TRBD1	TRBJ1-6	CSAREGQTQNSPLHF	TGCAGTGCTCGCGAGGGACAGACACAAAATTCACCCCTCCACTTT
-	TRBV7-8	-	TRBJ1-2	CASSLGGSSYGYTF	TGTGCCAGCAGCTTGGGGGGGTCTAGCTATGGCTACACCTTC
-	TRBV12-3/TRBV12-4	-	TRBJ2-3	CASSLLGGIESTDTQYF	TGTGCCAGCAGCTTGTTGGGGGGTATCGAATCCACAGATACGCAGTATTTT
-	TRBV20-1	-	TRBJ1-6	CSARPSNSPLHF	TGCAGTGCTAGACCTAGTAATTCACCCCTCCACTTT
many	TRBV9	TRBD2	TRBJ2-3	CASSVAIAGVTDTQYF	TGTGCCAGCAGCGTAGCTATAGCGGGAGTGACAGATACGCAGTATTTT
-	TRBV20-1	-	TRBJ2-7	CSASSRNYEQYF	TGCAGTGCTAGTTCCCGAAACTACGAGCAGTACTTC
-	TRBV7-8	-	TRBJ2-2	CASSLVRLANTGELFF	TGTGCCAGCAGCTTAGTGCGGCTGGCGAACACCGGGGAGCTGTTTTTT
-	TRBV9	-	TRBJ2-3	CASSWTFTDTQYF	TGTGCCAGCAGTTGGACGTTCACAGATACGCAGTATTTT
many	TRBV13	-	TRBJ2-7	CASSPAGTDKKSNYEQYF	TGTGCCAGCAGCCCGGCGGGGACGGATAAAAAGAGTAACTACGAGCAGTACTTC
-	TRBV7-9	-	TRBJ2-5	CASSSIAVRETQYF	TGTGCCAGCAGCTCCATAGCGGTGCGAGAGACCCAGTACTTC
many	TRBV6-5	TRBD2	TRBJ2-4	CASRATSGSNIQYF	TGTGCCAGCCGCGCAACTAGCGGGAGTAACATTCAGTACTTC
-	TRBV9	TRBD1	TRBJ2-1	CASSVAGQGAVREQFF	TGTGCCAGCAGCGTAGCTGGACAGGGGGCCGTACGTGAGCAGTTCTTC
many	TRBV6-1	TRBD2	TRBJ2-3	CASSELGSGTSDTQYF	TGTGCCAGCAGTGAACTGGGTAGCGGGACCTCGGATACGCAGTATTTT
-	TRBV6-2/TRBV6-3	TRBD2	TRBJ2-1	CASSGLAGGSYNEQFF	TGTGCCAGCAGTGGACTAGCGGGAGGGTCCTACAATGAGCAGTTCTTC
many	TRBV2	TRBD1	TRBJ1-6	CASSGQGRGDNSPLHF	TGTGCCAGCAGTGGACAGGGGAGGGGTGATAATTCACCCCTCCACTTT
few	TRBV28	-	TRBJ1-1	CASGPGVEAFF	TGTGCCAGCGGTCCGGGAGTTGAAGCTTTCTTT
many	TRBV18	-	TRBJ2-7	CASSPPGRGSSYEQYF	TGTGCCAGCTCACCACCTGGCAGGGGAAGCTCCTACGAGCAGTACTTC
many	TRBV6-2/TRBV6-3	-	TRBJ2-5	CASSSTGIETQYF	TGTGCCAGCAGTTCAACAGGGATCGAGACCCAGTACTTC
-	TRBV3-2	-	TRBJ2-1	CAKDLADGDNEQFF	TGTGCCAAAGACCTAGCGGATGGGGACAATGAGCAGTTCTTC
many	TRBV30	-	TRBJ1-6	CAWSLPLLGGSPLHF	TGTGCCTGGAGTTTACCCCTACTTGGAGGTTCACCCCTCCACTTT
-	TRBV6-5	-	TRBJ2-1	CASSLENEQFF	TGTGCCAGCAGTCTGGAAAATGAGCAGTTCTTC
many	TRBV5-1	TRBD1	TRBJ2-5	CASSRDSRGDTQYF	TGCGCCAGCTCCCGGGACAGCCGGGGAGACACCCAGTACTTC
once	TRBV12-3/TRBV12-4	-	TRBJ2-2	CASSFAVNTGELFF	TGTGCCAGCAGTTTCGCAGTGAACACCGGGGAGCTGTTTTTT
-	TRBV19	TRBD1	TRBJ2-2	CASSLQQGATGELFF	TGTGCCAGTAGTCTCCAACAGGGGGCGACCGGGGAGCTGTTTTTT
many	TRBV6-5	-	TRBJ1-4	CASSPTTGIPPFF	TGTGCCAGCAGCCCAACTACAGGGATTCCACCGTTTTTT
-	TRBV29-1	TRBD1	TRBJ2-2	CSVVMTGDAGEFFF	TGCAGCGTTGTAATGACAGGGGATGCCGGGGAGTTTTTTTTT
-	TRBV28	-	TRBJ1-2	CASSSYAYGYTF	TGTGCCAGCAGTTCTTACGCCTATGGCTACACCTTC
many	TRBV6-2/TRBV6-3	-	TRBJ2-7	CASSYLLEQYF	TGTGCCAGCAGTTACTTGCTAGAGCAGTACTTC
many	TRBV9	-	TRBJ2-7	CASSVAGSGSSYEQYF	TGTGCCAGCAGCGTAGCGGGGAGCGGTTCCTCCTACGAGCAGTACTTC
-	TRBV5-6	TRBD1	TRBJ2-5	CASSGEGTEYQETQYF	TGTGCCAGCAGTGGAGAGGGGACAGAATACCAAGAGACCCAGTACTTC
-	TRBV20-1	TRBD2	TRBJ2-2	CSARTSGATGELFF	TGCAGTGCTAGGACTAGCGGGGCCACCGGGGAGCTGTTTTTT
many	TRBV24-1	-	TRBJ1-5	CATSDPTGPNQPQHF	TGTGCCACCAGTGATCCCACAGGTCCCAATCAGCCCCAGCATTTT
many	TRBV12-3/TRBV12-4	-	TRBJ1-3	CASTFGGIGNTIYF	TGTGCCAGCACATTTGGAGGGATCGGAAACACCATATATTTT
many	TRBV12-3/TRBV12-4	-	TRBJ2-6	CASRPGEGEGANVLTF	TGTGCCAGCAGGCCTGGAGAGGGGGAAGGGGCCAACGTCCTGACTTTC
-	TRBV7-4	-	TRBJ2-7	CASSARDRGYFEQYF	TGTGCCAGCAGTGCTAGAGATCGAGGGTACTTCGAGCAGTACTTC
-	TRBV19	TRBD2	TRBJ2-1	CASSRGGPSTDTQFF	TGTGCCAGTTCCCGGGGGGGACCTAGCACAGATACGCAGTTCTTC
-	TRBV12-3/TRBV12-4	TRBD2	TRBJ2-3	CASSPSGSADTQYF	TGTGCCAGCAGCCCCAGCGGGAGTGCAGATACGCAGTATTTT